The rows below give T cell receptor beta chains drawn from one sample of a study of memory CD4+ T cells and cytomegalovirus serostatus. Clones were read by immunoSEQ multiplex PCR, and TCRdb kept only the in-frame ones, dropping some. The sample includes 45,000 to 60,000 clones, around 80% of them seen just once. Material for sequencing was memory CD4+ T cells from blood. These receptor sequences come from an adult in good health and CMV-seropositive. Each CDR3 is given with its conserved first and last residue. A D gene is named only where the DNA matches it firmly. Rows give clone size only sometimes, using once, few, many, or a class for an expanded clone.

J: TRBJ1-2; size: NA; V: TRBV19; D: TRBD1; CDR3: CAAGVQGVDGYTF; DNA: TGTGCCGCGGGGGTACAGGGGGTTGATGGCTACACCTTC
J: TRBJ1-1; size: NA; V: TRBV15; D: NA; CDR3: CATSRAGEGGTEAFF; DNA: TGTGCCACCAGCAGAGCCGGCGAGGGCGGCACTGAAGCTTTCTTT
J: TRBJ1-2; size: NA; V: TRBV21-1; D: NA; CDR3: CASSPGVGRITPDYGYTF; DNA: TGTGCCAGCAGCCCAGGGGTAGGACGGATCACCCCCGACTATGGCTACACCTTC
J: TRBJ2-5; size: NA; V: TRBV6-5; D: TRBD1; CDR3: CASSPGTGNQETQYF; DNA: TGTGCCAGCAGCCCCGGGACAGGAAACCAAGAGACCCAGTACTTC
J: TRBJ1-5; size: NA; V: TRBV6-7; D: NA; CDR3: CASSGQPNQPQHF; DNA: TGTGCCAGCAGCGGACAGCCCAATCAGCCCCAGCATTTT
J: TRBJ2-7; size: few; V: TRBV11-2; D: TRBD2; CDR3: CASSFTSGSSYEQYF; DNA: TGTGCCAGCAGCTTTACTAGCGGGAGCTCCTACGAGCAGTACTTC
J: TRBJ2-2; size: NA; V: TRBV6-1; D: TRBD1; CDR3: CASTGQGAIGELFF; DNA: TGTGCCAGCACGGGACAGGGGGCGATCGGGGAGCTGTTTTTT
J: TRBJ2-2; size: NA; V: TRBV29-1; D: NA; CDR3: CSVPGVGTGELFF; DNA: TGCAGCGTACCAGGGGTGGGCACCGGGGAGCTGTTTTTT
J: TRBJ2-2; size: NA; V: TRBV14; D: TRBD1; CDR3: CASSPQGARRNTGELFF; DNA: TGTGCCAGCAGCCCACAGGGGGCGCGAAGGAACACCGGGGAGCTGTTTTTT
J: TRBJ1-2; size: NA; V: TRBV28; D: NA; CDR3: CASSAGTWGYGYTF; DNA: TGTGCCAGCAGCGCCGGAACCTGGGGCTATGGCTACACCTTC
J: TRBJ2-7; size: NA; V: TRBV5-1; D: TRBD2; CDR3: CASSFAASGRGEQYF; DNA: TGCGCCAGCAGCTTTGCGGCTAGCGGGAGGGGCGAGCAGTACTTC
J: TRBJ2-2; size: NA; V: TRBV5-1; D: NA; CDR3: CASSLAGRMNTGELFF; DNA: TGCGCCAGCAGCTTGGCCGGGCGGATGAACACCGGGGAGCTGTTTTTT
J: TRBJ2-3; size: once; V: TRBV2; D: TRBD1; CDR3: CASSPGTGRDTQYF; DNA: TGTGCCAGCAGCCCCGGGACAGGGAGAGATACGCAGTATTTT
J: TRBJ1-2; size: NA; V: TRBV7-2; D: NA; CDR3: CASSPLIGGYTF; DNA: TGTGCCAGCAGCCCCTTGATCGGGGGCTACACCTTC
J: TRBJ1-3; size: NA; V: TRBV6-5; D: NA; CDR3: CASSYDSSRGNTIYF; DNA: TGTGCCAGCAGCTACGACTCCTCCCGAGGAAACACCATATATTTT
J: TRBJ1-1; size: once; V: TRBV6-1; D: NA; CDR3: CASTLSWNTEAFF; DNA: TGTGCCAGCACTTTATCCTGGAACACTGAAGCTTTCTTT
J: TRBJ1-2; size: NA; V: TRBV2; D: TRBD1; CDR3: CASFSSGTGARGYTF; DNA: TGTGCCAGCTTCTCTAGCGGGACAGGGGCGCGTGGCTACACCTTC
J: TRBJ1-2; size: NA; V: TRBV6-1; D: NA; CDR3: CASSFTEAGGYTF; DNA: TGTGCCAGCAGTTTTACTGAGGCTGGTGGCTACACCTTC
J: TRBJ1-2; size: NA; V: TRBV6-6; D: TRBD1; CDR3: CASTLGTANYGYTF; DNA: TGTGCCAGCACATTAGGGACAGCTAACTATGGCTACACCTTC
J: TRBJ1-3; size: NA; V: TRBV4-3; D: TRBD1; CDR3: CASSQDSAGQVGNTIYF; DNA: TGCGCCAGCAGCCAAGATTCGGCGGGACAGGTTGGAAACACCATATATTTT
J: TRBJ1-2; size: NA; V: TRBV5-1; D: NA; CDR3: CASSLEKTYGYTF; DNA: TGCGCCAGCAGCTTGGAGAAAACCTATGGCTACACCTTC
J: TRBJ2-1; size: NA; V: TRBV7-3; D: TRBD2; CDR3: CASSLSGGSYNEQFF; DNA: TGTGCCAGCAGCTTAAGCGGGGGCTCCTACAATGAGCAGTTCTTC
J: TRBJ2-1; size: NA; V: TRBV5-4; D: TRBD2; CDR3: CASSPNRLAGYNEQFF; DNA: TGTGCCAGCAGCCCTAACAGACTAGCGGGCTACAATGAGCAGTTCTTC
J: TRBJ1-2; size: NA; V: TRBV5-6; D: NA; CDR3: CAGSLNGLYGYTF; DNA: TGTGCCGGCAGCTTGAACGGGCTATATGGCTACACCTTC
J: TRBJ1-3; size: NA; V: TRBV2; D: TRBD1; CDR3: CASTPQGALNTIYF; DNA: TGTGCCAGCACCCCGCAGGGGGCGTTGAACACCATATATTTT
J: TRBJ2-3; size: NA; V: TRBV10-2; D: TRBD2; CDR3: CASRDYSGSTTDTQYF; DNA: TGCGCCAGCAGAGACTATAGCGGGAGTACCACAGATACGCAGTATTTT
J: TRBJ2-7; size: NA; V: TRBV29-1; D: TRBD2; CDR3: CSVVLAGASYEQYF; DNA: TGCAGCGTTGTGCTAGCGGGGGCCTCCTACGAGCAGTACTTC
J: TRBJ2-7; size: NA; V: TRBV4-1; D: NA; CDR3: CASSRPGQEQYF; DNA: TGCGCCAGCAGCCGTCCAGGACAGGAGCAGTACTTC
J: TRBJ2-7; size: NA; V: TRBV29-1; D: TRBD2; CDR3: CSVRLAHGQYF; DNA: TGCAGCGTCCGACTAGCCCACGGGCAGTACTTC
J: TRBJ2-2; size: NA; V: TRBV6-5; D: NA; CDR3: CASSLSGINTGELFF; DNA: TGTGCCAGCAGTCTTAGCGGAATTAACACCGGGGAGCTGTTTTTT